The present TCR beta chain was sequenced within a study of blood T cells in healthy people across ages. PCR was performed a second time for about 7 to 12 cycles using a sample-barcoded 5' primer and a J-beta primer mix. MiXCR was run by TCRdb on the 5' RACE reads, yielding one entry per CDR3 protein. Here the sample spans about 930,000 distinct CDR3 sequences, just under 30% being singletons. V dropped 2 bases and J dropped 1 base, with 14 bases sitting between them. Looked up from germline, CDR1 is DFQATT and CDR2 is SNEGSKA (reference sequence). This CDR3 is built from 15 residues. This clonotype was observed many times. There were at least 6 micrograms of total RNA extracted from every sample. The data also belong to a second study, concerning T cells of mothers and their children.

Sequencing was carried out using blood. This receptor was taken from a middle-aged woman in good health. V usage is TRBV20-1 and J usage is TRBJ2-5; TRBD2 is a possible D gene (5 bases). CDR3 nucleotide sequence: TGCAGTGCTAGAACCCAACGAGGGTCCCAAGAGACCCAGTACTTC. It yields the protein CSARTQRGSQETQYF.